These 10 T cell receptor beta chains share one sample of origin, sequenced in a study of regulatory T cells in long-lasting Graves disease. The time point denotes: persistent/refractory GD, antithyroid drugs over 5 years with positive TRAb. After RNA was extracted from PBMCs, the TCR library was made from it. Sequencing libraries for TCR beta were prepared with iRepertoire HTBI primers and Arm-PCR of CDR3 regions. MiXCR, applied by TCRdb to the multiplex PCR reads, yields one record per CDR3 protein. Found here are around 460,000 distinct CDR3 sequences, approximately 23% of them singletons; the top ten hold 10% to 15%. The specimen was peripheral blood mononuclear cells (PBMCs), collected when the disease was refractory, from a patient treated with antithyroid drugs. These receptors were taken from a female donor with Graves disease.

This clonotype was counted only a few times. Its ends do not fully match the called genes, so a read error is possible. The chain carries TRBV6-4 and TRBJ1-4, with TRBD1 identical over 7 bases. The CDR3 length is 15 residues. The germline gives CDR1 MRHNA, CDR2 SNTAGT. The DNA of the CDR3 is TGTGCCAGCAGTTACTCGGGGACAGCCGATGAAAAACTGTTTTTT. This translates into CASSYSGTADEKLFF.

As DNA, the CDR3 is TGTGCCAGCAGCGGCTGGATGTTCGGAGAGACCCAGTACTTC. Amino acids: CASSGWMFGETQYF. The chain employs TRBV5-6 and TRBJ2-5; no reliable D call. V lost 4 bases, J lost 4 bases, and 14 bases lay in between. This CDR3 has 14 amino acids. Germline-derived CDR1 and CDR2 are SGHDT and YYEEEE.

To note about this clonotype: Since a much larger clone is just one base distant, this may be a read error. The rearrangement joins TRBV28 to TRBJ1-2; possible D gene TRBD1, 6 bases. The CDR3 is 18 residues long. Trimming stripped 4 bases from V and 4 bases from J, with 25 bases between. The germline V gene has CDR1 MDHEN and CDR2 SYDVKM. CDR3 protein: CASSSPKPWGRHGYGYTF. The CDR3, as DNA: TGTGCCAGCAGTTCCCCAAAGCCGTGGGGGCGCCACGGCTATGGCTACACCTTC.

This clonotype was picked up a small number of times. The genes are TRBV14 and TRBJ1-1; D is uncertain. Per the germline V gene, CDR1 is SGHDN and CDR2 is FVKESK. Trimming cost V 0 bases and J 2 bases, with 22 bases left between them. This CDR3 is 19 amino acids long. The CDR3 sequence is CASSQDLLRDTFLNTEAFF. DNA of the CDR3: TGTGCCAGCAGCCAAGATTTACTCCGAGACACCTTCTTAAACACTGAAGCTTTCTTT.

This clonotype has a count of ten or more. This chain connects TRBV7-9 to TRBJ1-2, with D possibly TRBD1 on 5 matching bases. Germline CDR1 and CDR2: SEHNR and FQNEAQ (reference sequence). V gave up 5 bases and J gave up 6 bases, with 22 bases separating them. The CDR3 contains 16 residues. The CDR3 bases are TGTGCCAGCAGCCTCGGGACCTCATTCCGCGCGGATGGCTACACCTTC. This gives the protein CASSLGTSFRADGYTF.

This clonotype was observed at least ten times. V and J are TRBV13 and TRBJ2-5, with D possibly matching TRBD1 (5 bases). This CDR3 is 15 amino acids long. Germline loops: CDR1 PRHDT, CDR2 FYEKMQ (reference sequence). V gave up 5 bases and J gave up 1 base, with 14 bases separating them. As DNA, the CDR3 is TGTGCCAGCAGCCAACGCGGCAGGGTCCAAGAGACCCAGTACTTC. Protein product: CASSQRGRVQETQYF. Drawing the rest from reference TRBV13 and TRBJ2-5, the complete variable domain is AAGVIQSPRHLIKEKRETATLKCYPIPRHDTVYWYQQGPGQDPQFLISFYEKMQSDKGSIPDRFSAQQFSDYHSELNMSSLELGDSALYFCASSQRGRVQETQYFGPGTRLLVL.

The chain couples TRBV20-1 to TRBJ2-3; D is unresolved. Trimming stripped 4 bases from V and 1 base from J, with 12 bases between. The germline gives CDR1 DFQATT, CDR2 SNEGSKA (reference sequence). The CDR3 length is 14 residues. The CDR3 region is CSAKQSWGTDTQYF. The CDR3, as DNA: TGCAGTGCTAAACAATCCTGGGGCACAGATACGCAGTATTTT.

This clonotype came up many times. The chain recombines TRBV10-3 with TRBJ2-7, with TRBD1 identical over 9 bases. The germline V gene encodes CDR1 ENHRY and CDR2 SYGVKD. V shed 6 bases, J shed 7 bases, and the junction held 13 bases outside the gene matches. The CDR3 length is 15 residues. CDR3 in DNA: TGTGCCATCAGAATGCGGACAGGGGAACTGGGAGAGCAGTACTTC. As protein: CAIRMRTGELGEQYF.

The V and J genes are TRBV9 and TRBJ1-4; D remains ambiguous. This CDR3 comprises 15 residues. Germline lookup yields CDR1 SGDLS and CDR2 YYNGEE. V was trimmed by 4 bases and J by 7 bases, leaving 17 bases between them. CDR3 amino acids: CASSPTRGRGEKLFF. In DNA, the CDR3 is TGTGCCAGCAGCCCCACCCGAGGACGGGGTGAAAAACTGTTTTTT.

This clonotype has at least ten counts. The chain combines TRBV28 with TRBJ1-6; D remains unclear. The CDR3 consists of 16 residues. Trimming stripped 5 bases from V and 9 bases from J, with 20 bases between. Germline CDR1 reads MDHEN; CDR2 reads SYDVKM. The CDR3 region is CASSATDVSGGSPLHF. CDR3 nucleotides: TGTGCCAGCAGTGCTACGGACGTCTCAGGAGGTTCACCCCTCCACTTT.